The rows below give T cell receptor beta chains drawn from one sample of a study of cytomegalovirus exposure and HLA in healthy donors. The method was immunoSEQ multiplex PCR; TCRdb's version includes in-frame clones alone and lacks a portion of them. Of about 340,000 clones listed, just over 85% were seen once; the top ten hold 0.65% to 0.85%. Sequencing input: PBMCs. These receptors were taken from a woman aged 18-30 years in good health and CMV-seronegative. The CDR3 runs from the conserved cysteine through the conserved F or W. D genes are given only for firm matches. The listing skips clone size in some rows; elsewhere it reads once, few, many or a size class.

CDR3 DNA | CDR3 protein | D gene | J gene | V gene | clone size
TGTGCCAGCAGTTTCCCCGGGGGCGAGCAGTACTTC | CASSFPGGEQYF | . | TRBJ2-7 | TRBV27 | .
TGTGCCAGCAGCTTAAGTTTGTCAGCGAACTATGGCTACACCTTC | CASSLSLSANYGYTF | . | TRBJ1-2 | TRBV5-5 | .
TGTGCCAGCAGCCAAGACGCGGTCTACGAGCAGTACTTC | CASSQDAVYEQYF | . | TRBJ2-7 | TRBV4-2 | .
TGTGCCAGCAGCCCCGGACAGGGGAATGGCTACACCTTC | CASSPGQGNGYTF | TRBD1 | TRBJ1-2 | TRBV7-3 | .
TGTGCCAGCAGTTGGGGACAGGTAGCTAACTATGGCTACACCTTC | CASSWGQVANYGYTF | TRBD1 | TRBJ1-2 | TRBV6-1 | .
TGCGCCAGCAGCCGAGCCTCCGGGACAGGGTTCGAGCAGTACTTC | CASSRASGTGFEQYF | TRBD1 | TRBJ2-7 | TRBV4-3 | .
TGTGCCAGCAGTATGGTTAGTAGCGGGAGGGGTAGCGAGCAGTACTTC | CASSMVSSGRGSEQYF | TRBD2 | TRBJ2-7 | TRBV28 | .
TGTGCCAGCTCACCCACTAGTTGGGATGAGCAGTTCTTC | CASSPTSWDEQFF | . | TRBJ2-1 | TRBV18 | .
TGTGCCAGCAGCGTAGCTAGCACTACCTACCATGGGAACACTGAAGCTTTCTTT | CASSVASTTYHGNTEAFF | . | TRBJ1-1 | TRBV9 | once
TGCGCCAGCAGCCGACCTCTAGCGGGCCCTCGGGGGGGCGAGCAGTACTTC | CASSRPLAGPRGGEQYF | TRBD2 | TRBJ2-7 | TRBV4-1 | .
TGTGCCACCAGCAGAATGGGAGTGGGGTCCGGCGAGCAGTACTTC | CATSRMGVGSGEQYF | . | TRBJ2-7 | TRBV15 | .
TGTGCCATCAGTGAGTCTCTAAATCCGGGTGCCTCCTACGAGCAGTACTTC | CAISESLNPGASYEQYF | . | TRBJ2-7 | TRBV10-3 | .
TGTGCCAGCAGCCTGGGGCTAGGGGAAGGCTACACCTTC | CASSLGLGEGYTF | . | TRBJ1-2 | TRBV4-2 | .
TGTGCCAGCAGGAGAGCGGACAGTAGCTCCTACAATGAGCAGTTCTTC | CASRRADSSSYNEQFF | . | TRBJ2-1 | TRBV6-6 | .
TGTGCCAGTAGTATAGACGACGGGGGAACTGAAGCTTTCTTT | CASSIDDGGTEAFF | . | TRBJ1-1 | TRBV19 | .
TGTGCCAGCAGCCCGACTAGCGGCTACGAGCAGTACTTC | CASSPTSGYEQYF | TRBD2 | TRBJ2-7 | TRBV9 | .
TGTGCCAGCAGCTTAGGCGTCGTCTATGGCTACACCTTC | CASSLGVVYGYTF | . | TRBJ1-2 | TRBV13 | few
TGCGCCAGCAGCCAAGAACGGACAGGGGGCCTGAACACTGAAGCTTTCTTT | CASSQERTGGLNTEAFF | TRBD1 | TRBJ1-1 | TRBV4-1 | once
TGTGCCAGTAGTATCCCCGGACAGACGAACACTGAAGCTTTCTTT | CASSIPGQTNTEAFF | . | TRBJ1-1 | TRBV19 | once
TGTGCCAGCAGTACTACCGGGACAGGGATTTACGAGCAGTACTTC | CASSTTGTGIYEQYF | TRBD1 | TRBJ2-7 | TRBV6-5 | .
TGTGCCAGCAGCTTAGCGGCTTCTGGGGCCAACGTCCTGACTTTC | CASSLAASGANVLTF | . | TRBJ2-6 | TRBV7-3 | .
TGTGCCAGCAGCCCAACTGCGCGGGATGGCTACACCTTC | CASSPTARDGYTF | . | TRBJ1-2 | TRBV7-2 | once
TGTGCCTGGAGTGGAATAGCGGGGGGCTTGGATACGCAGTATTTT | CAWSGIAGGLDTQYF | TRBD2 | TRBJ2-3 | TRBV30 | .
TGTGCCAGCTCACCACTGGAGGCAGGGGGCGGTTTGAAAGAAAAACTGTTTTTT | CASSPLEAGGGLKEKLFF | TRBD1 | TRBJ1-4 | TRBV18 | .
TGTGCCAGCAGCTTAGGTGTAGCGGGAGGGTCCGAGCAGTACTTC | CASSLGVAGGSEQYF | TRBD2 | TRBJ2-7 | TRBV7-6 | .
TGTGCCAGCAGCGAAAGCAGGGAATATGAGCAGTTCTTC | CASSESREYEQFF | . | TRBJ2-1 | TRBV2 | many
TGTGCCAGCAGTTACTCTGATCCGGGACAGGGCTACGAGCAGTACTTC | CASSYSDPGQGYEQYF | TRBD1 | TRBJ2-7 | TRBV6-5 | .
TGTGCCAGCTCCATACAGGGGGCCGCCGTCACCGGGGAGCTGTTTTTT | CASSIQGAAVTGELFF | TRBD1 | TRBJ2-2 | TRBV27 | once
TGTGCCAGCAGCCGTCCCGGGACAGCGAACACTGAAGCTTTCTTT | CASSRPGTANTEAFF | TRBD1 | TRBJ1-1 | TRBV5-4 | few
TGTGCCAGCAGCTTTCCAGCAGGGGGCCTCAATGAGCAGTTCTTC | CASSFPAGGLNEQFF | TRBD1 | TRBJ2-1 | TRBV5-4 | .
TGTGCCAGCAGCCCTTTGGGACAGTTTGACTATGGCTACACCTTC | CASSPLGQFDYGYTF | TRBD1 | TRBJ1-2 | TRBV2 | .
TGTGCCAGCAGGGGACAGGGGCAGGAAAAACTGTTTTTT | CASRGQGQEKLFF | TRBD1 | TRBJ1-4 | TRBV27 | few
TGTGCCAGCAGTGACTCGACCGTGGGGCGAGATACGCAGTATTTT | CASSDSTVGRDTQYF | . | TRBJ2-3 | TRBV6-4 | .
TGCGCCAGCAGCCAAGCCTATGGTAGCTCCCCCACAGATACGCAGTATTTT | CASSQAYGSSPTDTQYF | . | TRBJ2-3 | TRBV4-1 | .
TGTGCCAGCAGCTTATTCGGTAATGAAAAACTGTTTTTT | CASSLFGNEKLFF | . | TRBJ1-4 | TRBV7-2 | many
TGTGCCAGCAGCACCCTAGCGGGCGTTGGGGGCAATGAGCAGTTCTTC | CASSTLAGVGGNEQFF | TRBD2 | TRBJ2-1 | TRBV14 | .
TGTGCCAGCAGTCCCATTGGCCGCCACGATGAGCAGTTCTTC | CASSPIGRHDEQFF | . | TRBJ2-1 | TRBV27 | .
TGTGCCAGCAGCGTTCGGACTAGCGGGAGGATAAACACCGGGGAGCTGTTTTTT | CASSVRTSGRINTGELFF | TRBD2 | TRBJ2-2 | TRBV9 | .
TGTGCCAGCAGTTTATGGCAGGGGGCAAACAATGAGCAGTTCTTC | CASSLWQGANNEQFF | TRBD1 | TRBJ2-1 | TRBV28 | .
TGCGCCAGCAGCTTGGACGGGGGTTCCTACGAGCAGTACTTC | CASSLDGGSYEQYF | . | TRBJ2-7 | TRBV5-1 | few
TGTGCCAGCAGCTTGGTGAGGAGGCTTCAAGAGACCCAGTACTTC | CASSLVRRLQETQYF | . | TRBJ2-5 | TRBV5-6 | .
TGCAGCGTTGGATTTAGACTCAGTGAGGGTGGTGAGCAGTTCTTC | CSVGFRLSEGGEQFF | . | TRBJ2-1 | TRBV29-1 | .
TGTGCCAGCAGTTTCCCTACAGGGTTTGGCTACACCTTC | CASSFPTGFGYTF | . | TRBJ1-2 | TRBV28 | .
TGTGCCAGCAGCCAAGATTTGGTAGCGGGAGGGCCGAACAATGAGCAGTTCTTC | CASSQDLVAGGPNNEQFF | TRBD2 | TRBJ2-1 | TRBV4-2 | .
TGTGCCAGCAGGCCGACAGAACTTTATGAAAAACTGTTTTTT | CASRPTELYEKLFF | . | TRBJ1-4 | TRBV2 | .
TGTGCCAGCAGCATACAGGGGAATCAGCCCCAGCATTTT | CASSIQGNQPQHF | TRBD1 | TRBJ1-5 | TRBV5-4 | few
TGTGCTAGCAGCGGCTCAGGAGCGGGAGAGCCCAACACCGGGGAGCTGTTTTTT | CASSGSGAGEPNTGELFF | TRBD2 | TRBJ2-2 | TRBV7-7 | .
TGTGCCAGCACCGGAAATCCCGCACAGGGCAACTATGGCTACACCTTC | CASTGNPAQGNYGYTF | . | TRBJ1-2 | TRBV28 | .
TGTGCCAGTAGTATAGCTCGGACAGGGTACGAGCAGTACTTC | CASSIARTGYEQYF | TRBD1 | TRBJ2-7 | TRBV19 | many
TGTGCCATCAGTGAGTTCGAGACAGGGGGACACACAGATACGCAGTATTTT | CAISEFETGGHTDTQYF | TRBD1 | TRBJ2-3 | TRBV10-3 | .
TGTGCCAGCAGCGATTCGACAGGGGTATATGAAAAACTGTTTTTT | CASSDSTGVYEKLFF | TRBD1 | TRBJ1-4 | TRBV5-6 | .
TGTGCCAGCAGCTACGGACAGGCTAGTAACAATCAGCCCCAGCATTTT | CASSYGQASNNQPQHF | TRBD1 | TRBJ1-5 | TRBV7-2 | few
TGTGCCAGCAAAACACAGGGTGGGCCCTACGAGCAGTACTTC | CASKTQGGPYEQYF | . | TRBJ2-7 | TRBV6-5 | once
TGTGCCAGTAGTTTCAACGGGAACACTGAAGCTTTCTTT | CASSFNGNTEAFF | . | TRBJ1-1 | TRBV19 | .
TGCGCCAGCAGCCGGGGGTCTCCTGGACTAGCGGGAAACACCGGGGAGCTGTTTTTT | CASSRGSPGLAGNTGELFF | TRBD2 | TRBJ2-2 | TRBV4-1 | once
TGTGCCAGCTCACCACCGGACACGTCGGTGACCCAGTACTTC | CASSPPDTSVTQYF | . | TRBJ2-5 | TRBV18 | .
TGTGCCAGTAGTATAGATTTTCTAGGAACCCGGGAGCTGTTTTTT | CASSIDFLGTRELFF | . | TRBJ2-2 | TRBV19 | .
TGTGCCAGCAGCCCGATAGGGGCCTACGAGCAGTACTTC | CASSPIGAYEQYF | . | TRBJ2-7 | TRBV7-2 | once
TGTGCCAGCAGTGCTAGTAGGACTAGCGGGACCTACGAGCAGTACTTC | CASSASRTSGTYEQYF | TRBD2 | TRBJ2-7 | TRBV2 | .